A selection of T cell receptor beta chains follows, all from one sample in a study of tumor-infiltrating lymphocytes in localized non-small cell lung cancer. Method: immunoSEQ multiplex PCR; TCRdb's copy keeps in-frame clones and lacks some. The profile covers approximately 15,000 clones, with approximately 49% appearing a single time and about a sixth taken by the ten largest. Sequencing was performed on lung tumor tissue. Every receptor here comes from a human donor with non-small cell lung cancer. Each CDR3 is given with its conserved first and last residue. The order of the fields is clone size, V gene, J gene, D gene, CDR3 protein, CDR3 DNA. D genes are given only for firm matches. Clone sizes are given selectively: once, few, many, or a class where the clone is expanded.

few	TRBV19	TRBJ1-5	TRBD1	CASSIDRQGAFSGGNQPQHF	TGTGCCAGTAGTATAGATAGGCAGGGGGCATTTTCAGGCGGCAATCAGCCCCAGCATTTT
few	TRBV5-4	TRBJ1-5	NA	CASSNRGSNQPQHF	TGTGCCAGCAGTAACCGCGGGAGCAATCAGCCCCAGCATTTT
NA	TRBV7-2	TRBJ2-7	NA	CASSLVPGGDSYEQYF	TGTGCCAGCAGCTTAGTCCCCGGGGGAGACAGCTACGAGCAGTACTTC
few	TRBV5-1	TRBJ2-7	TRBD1	CASTPTGGNTYEQYF	TGCGCCAGCACCCCAACAGGGGGTAATACCTACGAGCAGTACTTC
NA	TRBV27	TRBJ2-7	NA	CASSLGDGGRFEQYF	TGTGCCAGCAGCTTGGGGGACGGGGGGCGGTTCGAGCAGTACTTC
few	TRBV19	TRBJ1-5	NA	CASSAVPNQPQHF	TGTGCCAGTAGTGCAGTCCCCAATCAGCCCCAGCATTTT
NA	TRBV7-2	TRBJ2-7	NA	CASSLAIEQYF	TGTGCCAGCAGTCTAGCGATTGAGCAGTACTTC
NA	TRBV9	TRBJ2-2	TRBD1	CASSVGTVNTGELFF	TGTGCCAGCAGCGTCGGGACAGTTAACACCGGGGAGCTGTTTTTT
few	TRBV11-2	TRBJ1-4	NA	CASSLGVVEKLFF	TGTGCCAGCAGCTTAGGGGTCGTTGAAAAACTGTTTTTT
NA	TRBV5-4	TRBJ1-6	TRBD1	CASSWVGQSNSPLHF	TGTGCCAGCAGCTGGGTGGGACAGTCGAATTCACCCCTCCACTTT
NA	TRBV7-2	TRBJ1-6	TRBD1	CASTTTGASFNSPLHF	TGTGCCAGCACTACAACAGGGGCCTCATTTAATTCACCCCTCCACTTT
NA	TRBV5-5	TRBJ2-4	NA	CASSFYGDSKNIQYF	TGTGCCAGCAGCTTCTACGGGGACTCCAAAAACATTCAGTACTTC
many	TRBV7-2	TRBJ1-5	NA	CASTLWGGSNQPQHF	TGTGCCAGCACCCTGTGGGGAGGGAGCAATCAGCCCCAGCATTTT
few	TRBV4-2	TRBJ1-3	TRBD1	CASSEGTGPSGNTIYF	TGTGCCAGCAGCGAAGGGACAGGCCCTTCTGGAAACACCATATATTTT
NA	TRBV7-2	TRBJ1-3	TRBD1	CASSFTGVLGNTIYF	TGTGCCAGCAGCTTTACAGGGGTACTTGGAAACACCATATATTTT
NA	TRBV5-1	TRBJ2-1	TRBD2	CASSLVGLDYNEQFF	TGCGCCAGCAGCTTGGTCGGACTAGACTACAATGAGCAGTTCTTC
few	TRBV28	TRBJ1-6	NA	CASNLDRLSSYNSPLHF	TGTGCCAGCAACCTAGACCGCCTGAGCTCCTATAATTCACCCCTCCACTTT
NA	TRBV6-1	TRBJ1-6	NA	CASLRGQNSPLHF	TGTGCCAGCTTGCGGGGTCAAAATTCACCCCTCCACTTT
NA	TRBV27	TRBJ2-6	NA	CASSPRGGDPSGANVLTF	TGTGCCAGCAGTCCCAGGGGAGGGGATCCATCTGGGGCCAACGTCCTGACTTTC
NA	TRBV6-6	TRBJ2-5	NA	CASTRRGSETQYF	TGTGCCAGCACTCGCCGGGGATCCGAGACCCAGTACTTC
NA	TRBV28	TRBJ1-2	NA	CASSSPDGTNYGYTF	TGTGCCAGCAGTTCCCCGGACGGAACTAACTATGGCTACACCTTC
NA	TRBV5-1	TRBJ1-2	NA	CASSLGAGYGYTF	TGCGCCAGCAGCTTGGGGGCCGGCTATGGCTACACCTTC
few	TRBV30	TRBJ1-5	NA	CAWSGTSSNQPQHF	TGTGCCTGGAGTGGGACAAGTAGCAATCAGCCCCAGCATTTT
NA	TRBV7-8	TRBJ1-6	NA	CASSLGLGDSPLHF	TGTGCCAGCAGCCTCGGGTTGGGGGATTCACCCCTCCACTTT
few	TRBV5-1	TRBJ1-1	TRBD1	CASSYRDRGNGEAFF	TGCGCCAGCAGCTATAGGGACAGGGGCAATGGTGAAGCTTTCTTT
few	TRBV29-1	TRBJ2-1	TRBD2	CSVFTSSGGHNEQFF	TGCAGCGTTTTCACCTCTAGCGGGGGACACAATGAGCAGTTCTTC
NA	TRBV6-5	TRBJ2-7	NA	CASSYSAAAEQYF	TGTGCCAGCAGTTACTCGGCCGCCGCCGAGCAGTACTTC
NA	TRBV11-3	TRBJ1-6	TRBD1	CASSFRGLGNSPLHF	TGTGCCAGCAGCTTTAGGGGGCTGGGAAATTCACCCCTCCACTTT
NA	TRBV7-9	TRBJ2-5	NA	CASSSGDPETQYF	TGTGCCAGCAGCTCCGGAGATCCAGAGACCCAGTACTTC
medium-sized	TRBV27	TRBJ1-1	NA	CASSIEGTNTEAFF	TGTGCCAGCAGTATCGAGGGGACGAACACTGAAGCTTTCTTT
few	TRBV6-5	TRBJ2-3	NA	CASSYSGWGQYF	TGTGCCAGCAGTTACTCGGGATGGGGGCAGTATTTT
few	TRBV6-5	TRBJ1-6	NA	CASSYYSHGSPLHF	TGTGCCAGCAGTTACTACAGTCATGGTTCACCCCTCCACTTT
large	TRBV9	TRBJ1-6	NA	CASSVGPGPNSPLHF	TGTGCCAGCAGCGTAGGGCCAGGCCCTAATTCACCCCTCCACTTT
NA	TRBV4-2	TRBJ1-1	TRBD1	CASSQNQPGQPEAFF	TGTGCCAGCAGCCAAAATCAGCCGGGACAGCCTGAAGCTTTCTTT
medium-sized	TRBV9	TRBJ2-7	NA	CASSPGRVVSYEQYF	TGTGCCAGCAGCCCCGGCAGGGTGGTGAGCTACGAGCAGTACTTC
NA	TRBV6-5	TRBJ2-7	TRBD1	CASSLQTGVDEQYF	TGTGCCAGCAGCCTCCAAACAGGGGTGGACGAGCAGTACTTC
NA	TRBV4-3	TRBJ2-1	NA	CASSQEGAAYNEQFF	TGCGCCAGCAGCCAAGAAGGAGCGGCTTACAATGAGCAGTTCTTC
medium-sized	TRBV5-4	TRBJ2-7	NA	CASRASKGRRREQYF	TGTGCCAGCAGGGCTTCTAAAGGCCGACGAAGGGAGCAGTACTTC
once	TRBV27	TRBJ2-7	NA	CASSLLGRWYEQYF	TGTGCCAGCAGTTTATTGGGCAGGTGGTACGAGCAGTACTTC
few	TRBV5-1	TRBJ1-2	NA	CASSFGGDYGYTF	TGCGCCAGCAGCTTTGGGGGGGACTATGGCTACACCTTC
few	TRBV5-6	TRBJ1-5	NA	CASSPSLVGGVNSNQPQHF	TGTGCCAGCAGCCCCAGTTTGGTGGGGGGAGTTAATAGCAATCAGCCCCAGCATTTT
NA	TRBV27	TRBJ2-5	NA	CASRGHLQETQYF	TGTGCCAGCAGGGGTCATCTCCAAGAGACCCAGTACTTC
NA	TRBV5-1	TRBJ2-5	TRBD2	CASSFSAGEETQYF	TGCGCCAGCAGCTTCTCAGCGGGAGAAGAGACCCAGTACTTC
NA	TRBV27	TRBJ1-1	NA	CASSLSGGSFRLNTEAFF	TGTGCCAGCAGTTTATCAGGAGGGTCTTTCCGCTTGAACACTGAAGCTTTCTTT
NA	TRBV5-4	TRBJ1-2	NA	CASSPRQGSYGYTF	TGTGCCAGCAGCCCCAGGCAGGGAAGCTATGGCTACACCTTC
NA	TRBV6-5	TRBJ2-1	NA	CASGRIPLHGEQFF	TGTGCCAGCGGCCGTATCCCCCTTCATGGTGAGCAGTTCTTC
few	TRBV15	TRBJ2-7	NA	CATSRDGAGPFDF	TGTGCCACCAGCAGAGATGGGGCAGGGCCGTTTGACTTC
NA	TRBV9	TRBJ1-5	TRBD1	CASSVPGGPQHF	TGTGCCAGCAGCGTGCCAGGGGGACCCCAGCATTTT
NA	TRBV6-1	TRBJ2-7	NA	CASSEWRDGQSYEQYF	TGTGCCAGCAGTGAATGGAGAGACGGACAGTCCTACGAGCAGTACTTC
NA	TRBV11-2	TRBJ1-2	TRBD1	CASSPSRWQGDYGYTF	TGTGCCAGCAGCCCCTCAAGGTGGCAGGGGGACTATGGCTACACCTTC
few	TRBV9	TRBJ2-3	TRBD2	CASSAGLGTGTQYF	TGTGCCAGCAGCGCGGGACTAGGAACGGGTACGCAGTATTTT
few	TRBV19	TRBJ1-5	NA	CASSIRGRGNSNQPQHF	TGTGCCAGTAGTATACGGGGGCGCGGTAATAGCAATCAGCCCCAGCATTTT
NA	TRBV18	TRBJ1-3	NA	CASSPSGGNTIYF	TGTGCCAGCTCACCATCGGGGGGAAACACCATATATTTT
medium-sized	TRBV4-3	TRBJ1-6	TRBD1	CASSQGDRRGSPLHF	TGCGCCAGCAGCCAAGGGGACAGGCGGGGTTCACCCCTCCACTTT
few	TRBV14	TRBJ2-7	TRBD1	CASSPDDRGYSQYF	TGTGCCAGCAGCCCTGATGACAGGGGTTACTCGCAGTACTTC
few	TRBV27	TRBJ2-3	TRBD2	CASSLSGGADTQYF	TGTGCCAGCAGTCTAAGCGGGGGGGCGGATACGCAGTATTTT
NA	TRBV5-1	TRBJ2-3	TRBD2	CASRTSAGTDTQYF	TGCGCCAGCAGGACTAGCGCGGGCACAGATACGCAGTATTTT
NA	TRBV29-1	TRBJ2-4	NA	CSAGGGDRIQYF	TGCAGCGCTGGGGGCGGGGACCGCATTCAGTACTTC
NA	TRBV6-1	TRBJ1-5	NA	CASSGGAVSNQPQHF	TGTGCCAGCAGTGGCGGGGCAGTAAGCAATCAGCCCCAGCATTTT